Listed below are T cell receptor beta chains from one sample, sequenced in a study of early T cells in non-severe SARS-CoV-2 infection. TCRdb used MiXCR to reprocess the 5' RACE reads, holding one entry per CDR3 protein. The repertoire holds tens of thousands of distinct CDR3 sequences, with around an eighth as singletons. Sequencing used whole blood. The receptors were gathered from an adult who was a healthcare worker with PCR-confirmed SARS-CoV-2 infection or an uninfected control (not recorded which). Each CDR3 is given with its conserved first and last residue. Fields, in order: V gene, J gene, CDR3 protein.

V gene: TRBV20-1; J gene: TRBJ2-3; CDR3 protein: CSAPLAGAVDTQYF
V gene: TRBV20-1; J gene: TRBJ2-7; CDR3 protein: CSARDPRPADYEQYF
V gene: TRBV5-4; J gene: TRBJ2-4; CDR3 protein: CASSWRGKNIQYF
V gene: TRBV29-1; J gene: TRBJ2-1; CDR3 protein: CSGADRGGYNEQFF
V gene: TRBV29-1; J gene: TRBJ1-5; CDR3 protein: CSVGADSNQPQHF
V gene: TRBV29-1; J gene: TRBJ2-7; CDR3 protein: CSVPGGYEQYF
V gene: TRBV5-1; J gene: TRBJ2-7; CDR3 protein: CASSPGQFGSYEQYF
V gene: TRBV28; J gene: TRBJ2-7; CDR3 protein: CASEGREVPYEQYF
V gene: TRBV7-8; J gene: TRBJ1-2; CDR3 protein: CASSFLRQGPHGYTF
V gene: TRBV28; J gene: TRBJ2-7; CDR3 protein: CASSTAQAFMYEQYF
V gene: TRBV28; J gene: TRBJ2-5; CDR3 protein: CASSPSTYQETQYF
V gene: TRBV11-2; J gene: TRBJ1-2; CDR3 protein: CASSIDGGQSANYGYTF
V gene: TRBV30; J gene: TRBJ1-1; CDR3 protein: CALTFGKGRNTEAFF
V gene: TRBV5-1; J gene: TRBJ2-1; CDR3 protein: CASSWKGLFNEQFF
V gene: TRBV7-2; J gene: TRBJ1-2; CDR3 protein: CASSQHPNYGYTF
V gene: TRBV30; J gene: TRBJ1-4; CDR3 protein: CAWSDTGATNEKLFF
V gene: TRBV29-1; J gene: TRBJ2-4; CDR3 protein: CSVGQLAKNIQYF
V gene: TRBV28; J gene: TRBJ2-1; CDR3 protein: CASSLIGTGGFNEQFF
V gene: TRBV20-1; J gene: TRBJ2-1; CDR3 protein: CSARQGQDPYNEQFF
V gene: TRBV3-1; J gene: TRBJ1-6; CDR3 protein: CASSYGQGVSPLHF